These 18 T cell receptor beta chains came from one sample sequenced in a study of human T cells and chemical hapten exposure. Time point of the sample: healthy volunteer bleed at 2 weeks. Total RNA extraction was carried out from unfractionated whole blood. TCRdb ran MiXCR on the RACE reads and lists one entry per CDR3 protein. The sample holds 80,000 to 100,000 distinct CDR3 sequences, approximately 10% seen once. Input material: whole blood. The receptors originated from a female donor in good health. Some clones in this sample may be carry-over from other donors' samples.

This clonotype was seen ten or more times. The chain couples TRBV28 to TRBJ2-3; 8 bases match TRBD2. With 7 bases clipped from V and 0 bases from J, the junction kept 9 bases outside the gene matches. Germline CDR1 and CDR2: MDHEN and SYDVKM. This CDR3 region has 16 residues. The CDR3 DNA is TGTGCCAGCACCCTTGGTGGCGGGGGGAGCACAGATACGCAGTATTTT. Translating it yields CASTLGGGGSTDTQYF. The entire variable domain, with the rest obtained from reference TRBV28 and TRBJ2-3, is as follows: DVKVTQSSRYLVKRTGEKVFLECVQDMDHENMFWYRQDPGLGLRLIYFSYDVKMKEKGDIPEGYSVSREKKERFSLILESASTNQTSMYLCASTLGGGGSTDTQYFGPGTRLTVL.

This clonotype appeared many times. The V call is TRBV2, the J call TRBJ1-1; weak D call: TRBD1 (5 bases). This CDR3 contains 15 residues. In germline, CDR1 is SNHLY, CDR2 FYNNEI. V lost 2 bases and J lost 2, with 12 bases in between. The CDR3 region has the DNA TGTGCCAGCAGTGAACTATCAGGGTTCAACACTGAAGCTTTCTTT. It translates to CASSELSGFNTEAFF.

The chain recombines TRBV29-1 with TRBJ2-7; 8 nucleotides agree with TRBD1. The CDR3 loop spans 16 amino acids. V lost 2 bases to trimming and J lost 3 bases; unmatched junction nucleotides: 12. Germline V gives CDR1 SQVTM, CDR2 ANQGSEA. In DNA, the CDR3 is TGCAGCGTTGAATATGGGAGGCAGGGGGCCCTCTACGAGCAGTACTTC. This codes for CSVEYGRQGALYEQYF.

This clonotype was counted a few times. The rearrangement uses TRBV12-3 or TRBV12-4 and TRBJ2-1; TRBD1 might be the D (5 bases). This CDR3 contains 14 residues. V was pared by 3 bases and J by 5 bases, with 11 bases between. The CDR3 protein is CASSFQGPDNEQFF. In DNA, the CDR3 is TGTGCCAGCAGTTTTCAGGGCCCCGACAATGAGCAGTTCTTC.

This clonotype was seen a handful of times. This chain uses TRBV11-2 with TRBJ2-1; TRBD2 agrees at 10 bases. The CDR3 runs 16 residues. V was pared by 0 bases and J by 7 bases, with 6 bases of the junction left unmatched. Germline assignment: CDR1 SGHAT and CDR2 FQNNGV. The CDR3 loop reads CASSLDRSGGRNEQFF. Here the CDR3 DNA reads TGTGCCAGCAGCTTAGATCGTAGCGGGGGGAGGAATGAGCAGTTCTTC.

The V call is TRBV25-1, the J call TRBJ2-5, with D hard to call. Trimming removed 2 bases at V and 5 bases at J, with 9 bases between. CDR3 size: 13 residues. The germline V gene has CDR1 MGHDK and CDR2 SYGVNS. The CDR3 DNA reads as TGTGCCAGCAGTGAAAGTTCGCGTGAGACCCAGTACTTC. This gives the protein CASSESSRETQYF.

The sample holds many counts of this clonotype. CDR3 nucleotide sequence: TGTTTTTGGGCAGGGCTTAATGAAAAACTGTTTTTT. This encodes CFWAGLNEKLFF. This chain connects TRBV6-5 to TRBJ1-4; D may be TRBD1 (5 bases). CDR1 is MNHEY, CDR2 SVGAGI, per germline. The CDR3 sequence is 12 residues long.

The table lists this clonotype with a count of one. The chain employs TRBV21-1 and TRBJ1-4; the table gives TRBD1 as D, unverified against the DNA. TRBV21-1 is a pseudogene segment. This CDR3 comprises 21 residues. The CDR3, as DNA: TGTGCCAGCAGCCTTCCCGCTTTGACAGGGTGGTCCCCTGCAACTAATGAAAAACTGTTTTTT. This sequence encodes CASSLPALTGWSPATNEKLFF.

This clonotype occurred many times. The chain is built from TRBV11-1 and TRBJ1-1; D uncertain. The germline V gene encodes CDR1 SGHAT and CDR2 FQDESV (reference sequence). The CDR3 is 19 amino acids. Trimming pared 5 bases from V and 1 base from J, leaving 26 bases between. This CDR3 is CASSAGEDIVDVRNTEAFF. In nucleotides, the CDR3 is TGTGCCAGCAGCGCAGGCGAAGACATTGTTGATGTCAGGAACACTGAAGCTTTCTTT.

This clonotype was seen many times. The genes are TRBV7-9 and TRBJ2-3; 12 bases match TRBD1. This CDR3 comprises 16 residues. Germline trimming cut 4 bases from V and 5 bases from J; bases unmatched to any gene: 7. Per the germline V gene, CDR1 is SEHNR and CDR2 is FQNEAQ (reference sequence). DNA of the CDR3: TGTGCCAGCAGCTACCGCCGGGACAGGGGGCGAGATACGCAGTATTTT. It is translated as CASSYRRDRGRDTQYF.

This clonotype has a count of ten or more. The V call is TRBV5-1, the J call TRBJ2-5, with D possibly being TRBD2 (6 bases). V was trimmed by 2 bases and J by 0 bases, leaving 14 bases between them. The CDR3 is 16 residues long. CDR1 and CDR2 (germline): SGHRS, YFSETQ. The CDR3 region is CASSFQPGLHQETQYF. The CDR3 DNA follows: TGCGCCAGCAGCTTTCAGCCGGGACTGCACCAAGAGACCCAGTACTTC.

This clonotype turned up a few times. The chain links TRBV6-1 to TRBJ2-7; D not resolved. The CDR3 is 11 residues long. Germline CDR1 reads MNHNS; CDR2 reads SASEGT. V was pared by 9 bases and J by 4 bases, with 10 bases between. The CDR3 protein is CASEELYEQYF. CDR3 in DNA: TGTGCCAGTGAGGAGTTGTACGAGCAGTACTTC.

A word on this clonotype: This may arise from a read error, as a much more abundant clone is one base away. The chain links TRBV5-4 to TRBJ1-6; 8 bases are shared with TRBD1. The V gene's germline CDR1 is SGHNT and CDR2 YYREEE (reference sequence). The CDR3 sequence is 15 residues long. The DNA for the CDR3 is TGTGCCAGCAGCTCGGGACAGGCCGATAATTTACCCCTCCACTTT. Protein sequence: CASSSGQADNLPLHF.

Many counts were recorded for this clonotype. V usage is TRBV6-1 and J usage is TRBJ1-1, with 7 bases lining up with TRBD1. With V trimmed by 0 bases and J by 0 bases, 10 bases remained unmatched. This CDR3 is 18 amino acids long. Germline CDR1 reads MNHNS; CDR2 reads SASEGT. The CDR3 loop is CASSEALQGTVLNTEAFF. DNA for the CDR3: TGTGCCAGCAGTGAAGCGCTTCAGGGGACAGTTTTGAACACTGAAGCTTTCTTT.

This clonotype occurred a few times. The V call is TRBV12-3 or TRBV12-4, the J call TRBJ2-1; TRBD1 matches 9 bases. The V segment lost 10 bases and the J segment 4 bases; nucleotides outside the gene matches: 5. The CDR3 consists of 13 residues. CDR3: CATRTGVYNEQFF. The DNA for the CDR3 is TGTGCCACCCGGACAGGGGTTTACAATGAGCAGTTCTTC.

Only a few counts were recorded for this clonotype. This chain connects TRBV3-1 to TRBJ1-5; D possibly corresponds to TRBD1 (6 bases). Trimming stripped 1 base from V and 6 bases from J, with 13 bases between. This CDR3 spans 15 amino acids. CDR1 LGHDT and CDR2 YNNKEL come from the germline V gene (reference sequence). The CDR3 nucleotides read TGTGCCAGCAGCCAAGGGGGGGCTGGGGTTCAGCCCCAGCATTTT. Protein sequence: CASSQGGAGVQPQHF.

The chain combines TRBV20-1 with TRBJ2-1, with 8 bases that match TRBD1. V gave up 0 bases and J gave up 4 bases; unmatched junction bases: 8. In germline, CDR1 is DFQATT, CDR2 SNEGSKA (reference sequence). CDR3 size: 16 residues. CDR3 protein: CSARDHLWTGYNEQFF. The CDR3 DNA reads as TGCAGTGCTAGAGATCACCTTTGGACAGGGTACAATGAGCAGTTCTTC.

The sample holds many counts of this clonotype. The chain couples TRBV3-1 to TRBJ1-5, with TRBD1 matching over 7 bases. The trim removed 4 bases at V and 3 bases at J, leaving 9 bases unmatched. CDR3 size: 16 residues. Germline lookup yields CDR1 LGHDT and CDR2 YNNKEL (reference sequence). The CDR3 DNA follows: TGTGCCAGCAGCCGATCGACAGGGAGACCCAATCAGCCCCAGCATTTT. Protein product: CASSRSTGRPNQPQHF.